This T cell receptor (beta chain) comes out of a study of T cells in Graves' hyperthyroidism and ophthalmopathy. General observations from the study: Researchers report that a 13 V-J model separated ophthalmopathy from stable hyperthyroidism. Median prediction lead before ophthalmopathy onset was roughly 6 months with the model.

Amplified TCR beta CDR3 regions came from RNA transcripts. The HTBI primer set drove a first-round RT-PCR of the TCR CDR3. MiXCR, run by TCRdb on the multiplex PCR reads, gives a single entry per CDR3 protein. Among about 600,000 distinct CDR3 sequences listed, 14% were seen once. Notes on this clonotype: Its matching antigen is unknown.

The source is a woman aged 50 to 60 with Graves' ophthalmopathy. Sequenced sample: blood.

The CDR3: CASRQPGLARHEQFF. As DNA, the CDR3 is TGTGCCAGCAGACAACCGGGACTAGCGCGTCATGAGCAGTTCTTC. This sequence joins TRBV2 and TRBJ2-1, with 10 bases fitting TRBD2. The CDR3 is 15 amino acids. CDR1 is SNHLY, CDR2 FYNNEI, per germline. Losses at the gene ends were 6 bases for V and 8 bases for J; bases not matched to a gene: 10.